One sample yielded the 31 T cell receptor beta chains listed below, sequenced in a study of response to subunit inactivated influenza vaccine. Via MiXCR, TCRdb re-called the RT-PCR reads, giving one row per CDR3 protein. Of about 780,000 distinct CDR3 sequences listed, approximately 17% are singletons. Source: PBMCs from blood, taken 4 to 6 days after vaccination. Source of these receptors: a man aged 45-65 years who received an inactivated influenza vaccine.

V usage is TRBV5-1 and J usage is TRBJ2-5; D assignment may be TRBD1 or TRBD2 (5 bases each). Germline V gene data show CDR1 as SGHRS and CDR2 as YFSETQ. The CDR3 sequence is 14 residues long. The V end was cut by 0 bases, the J end by 4 bases, with 10 bases between. The CDR3 region is CASSLEGTRETQYF. The CDR3 region has the DNA TGCGCCAGCAGCTTGGAGGGGACCAGAGAGACCCAGTACTTC.

V is TRBV6-1 and J is TRBJ2-4, with D hard to call. Germline V CDR1 and CDR2: MNHNS, SASEGT. V lost 1 base and J lost 0, with 10 bases in between. This CDR3 is 16 amino acids long. The CDR3 loop is CASSEVIGLAKNIQYF. CDR3 in DNA: TGTGCCAGCAGTGAAGTCATTGGCCTAGCCAAAAACATTCAGTACTTC.

This clonotype was picked up a small number of times. The chain has TRBV2 and TRBJ2-7; 8 nucleotides match TRBD1. V was clipped by 4 bases and J by 4 bases; unmatched bases: 15. This CDR3 comprises 17 residues. Germline CDR1 and CDR2: SNHLY and FYNNEI. The CDR3 bases are TGTGCCAGCAGTGGCCCACCGAGGACAGGGAACATGTACGAGCAGTACTTC. This translates into CASSGPPRTGNMYEQYF.

This chain joins TRBV20-1 and TRBJ2-7, with no clear D. The CDR3 is 13 amino acids. V was pared by 0 bases and J by 3 bases, with 9 bases between. Germline lookup yields CDR1 DFQATT and CDR2 SNEGSKA (reference sequence). CDR3 sequence (DNA): TGCAGTGCTAGAGATCCCTTGGGCTACGAGCAGTACTTC. Amino acids: CSARDPLGYEQYF.

This clonotype was seen a few times. This chain connects TRBV6-5 to TRBJ1-2; D might be TRBD1 (5 bases). The CDR3 runs 13 residues. The V end was cut by 2 bases, the J end by 2 bases, with 6 bases between. Germline V gene sequence: CDR1 MNHEY, CDR2 SVGAGI. Here the CDR3 DNA reads TGTGCCAGCAGTTACGCAGGGAACTATGGCTACACCTTC. Translating gives CASSYAGNYGYTF.

This clonotype was found many times. One end of the junction fails to match germline, which may point to a read error. This CDR3 reads CASSLVGDEQYF. CDR3 coding DNA: TGTGCCAGCAGCTTAGTGGGAGACGAGCAGTACTTC. This chain links TRBV5-1 with TRBJ2-7, with a weak D call TRBD2 (5 bases). The germline V gene has CDR1 SGHRS and CDR2 YFSETQ. The CDR3 has 12 amino acids.

The rearrangement uses TRBV4-3 and TRBJ1-4; 7 bases agree with TRBD1. V shed 1 base and J 5 bases; nucleotides not matched to a gene: 4. Looked up from germline, CDR1 is LGHNA and CDR2 is YSLEER. There are 15 residues in the CDR3. CDR3 residues: CASSQAWGQNEKLFF. DNA of the CDR3: TGCGCCAGCAGCCAAGCCTGGGGACAGAATGAAAAACTGTTTTTT.

This clonotype came up a few times. CDR3 region: CATGLAGGPYEQYF. CDR3 DNA: TGTGCCACAGGACTAGCGGGAGGGCCTTACGAGCAGTACTTC. The gene calls are TRBV12-3 or TRBV12-4 and TRBJ2-7, with 15 bases fitting TRBD2. The CDR3 is 14 amino acids. The J segment lost 4 bases and the V segment lost 10 bases, leaving 5 bases of the junction unmatched.

This clonotype was detected only a few times. The chain couples TRBV12-3 or TRBV12-4 to TRBJ2-5, with TRBD2 identical over 8 bases. V was pared by 2 bases and J by 4 bases, with 6 bases of the junction left unmatched. The CDR3 is made up of 15 amino acids. The chain's CDR3 is CASSLFRGGAETQYF. The DNA for the CDR3 is TGTGCCAGCAGTTTATTCCGGGGGGGCGCAGAGACCCAGTACTTC.

This clonotype was seen repeatedly, ten times or more. The chain employs TRBV7-9 and TRBJ2-7; unclear D gene. The CDR3 spans 12 residues. The germline V gene encodes CDR1 SEHNR and CDR2 FQNEAQ (reference sequence). V lost 4 bases and J 3 bases, leaving 7 bases between the germline ends. The CDR3, as DNA: TGTGCCAGCAGCTCGACGGACTACGAGCAGTACTTC. Amino acids: CASSSTDYEQYF.

The rearrangement links TRBV5-1 to TRBJ2-1, with no clear D. Germline CDR1 reads SGHRS; CDR2 reads YFSETQ. Trimming pared 4 bases from V and 6 bases from J, leaving 14 bases between. The CDR3 is made up of 14 amino acids. The CDR3 region is CASSAERPGNEQFF. For the CDR3, the DNA is TGCGCCAGCAGCGCTGAGAGACCTGGCAATGAGCAGTTCTTC.

In its sample, this clonotype was seen a few times. The V call is TRBV7-9, the J call TRBJ1-2; 7 positions match TRBD1. Germline CDR1 and CDR2: SEHNR and FQNEAQ (reference sequence). The CDR3 is 15 residues long. V dropped 4 bases and J dropped 0; count of bases not matched to a gene: 5. CDR3 protein: CASSSGDRANYGYTF. As DNA, the CDR3 is TGTGCCAGCAGCTCCGGAGACAGGGCTAACTATGGCTACACCTTC.

This clonotype was seen more than once but under ten times. This rearrangement joins TRBV4-3 to TRBJ1-5; D remains unclear. Trimming cost V 0 bases and J 6 bases, with 12 bases left between them. The CDR3 spans 15 residues. The germline V gene encodes CDR1 LGHNA and CDR2 YSLEER. The CDR3 DNA is TGCGCCAGCAGCCAAGATTGGGGTATCCGTCAGCCCCAGCATTTT. Protein product: CASSQDWGIRQPQHF.

V and J are TRBV4-3 and TRBJ1-2; D is ambiguous. Trimming removed 4 bases from V and 3 bases from J, with 12 bases in between. Germline V gene data show CDR1 as LGHNA and CDR2 as YSLEER. CDR3 length: 14 residues. CDR3 sequence: CASSPLGGDYGYTF. DNA of the CDR3: TGCGCCAGCAGCCCGCTAGGAGGTGACTATGGCTACACCTTC.

In this sample, this clonotype turned up a few times. The gene calls are TRBV6-2 or TRBV6-3 and TRBJ2-5, with TRBD2 matching over 10 bases. CDR1 is MNHEY, CDR2 SVGEGT, per germline. The CDR3 has 14 residues. V lost 6 bases and J lost 3; bases outside the gene matches: 4. This chain's CDR3 is CASRASGGEETQYF. The CDR3 DNA reads as TGTGCCAGCAGAGCTAGCGGGGGTGAAGAGACCCAGTACTTC.

In its sample, this clonotype was seen many times. The V gene is TRBV4-1, the J gene TRBJ1-1, with D possibly being TRBD1 (5 bases). CDR1 is MGHRA and CDR2 is YSYEKL in the germline V gene. The V end lost 4 bases, the J end lost 4 bases, and 13 bases lay between the germline ends. The length of the CDR3 is 14 residues. The CDR3 loop reads CASSRSGTGTEAFF. As DNA, the CDR3 is TGCGCCAGCAGCCGGAGCGGGACCGGCACTGAAGCTTTCTTT.

V is TRBV7-2 and J is TRBJ2-1; 13 bases align to TRBD2. This CDR3 has 17 residues. After removal of 2 bases from V and 3 bases from J, the junction contained 4 bases not matched to a gene. CDR1 SGHTA and CDR2 FQGNSA come from the germline V gene. The CDR3 sequence is CASSLRTSGGRYNEQFF. Written as DNA, the CDR3 is TGTGCCAGCAGCTTAAGGACTAGCGGGGGCCGCTACAATGAGCAGTTCTTC.

This clonotype has more than one count but fewer than ten. The rearrangement uses TRBV6-1 and TRBJ2-7; a possible D gene is TRBD2 (7 bases). V was trimmed by 6 bases and J by 4 bases, leaving 19 bases between them. CDR1 is MNHNS and CDR2 is SASEGT in the germline V gene. The CDR3 spans 15 residues. CDR3 residues: CASSLARGAGYEQYF. The CDR3 DNA follows: TGTGCCAGCAGCCTAGCCCGGGGGGCAGGATACGAGCAGTACTTC.

The V and J genes are TRBV12-3 or TRBV12-4 and TRBJ2-2, with D unresolved. This CDR3 has 15 amino acids. V was shortened by 6 bases and J by 5 bases, with 16 bases between the two germline ends. In DNA form, the CDR3 reads TGTGCCAGCAGGGGGATGGGTGCTTCGACCGGGGAGCTGTTTTTT. It yields the protein CASRGMGASTGELFF.

This chain joins TRBV4-3 and TRBJ1-4; possible D gene TRBD1, 5 bases. Looked up from germline, CDR1 is LGHNA and CDR2 is YSLEER. Trimming took off 0 bases at V and 7 bases at J, with 12 bases between the two ends. The CDR3 spans 15 residues. CDR3 in DNA: TGCGCCAGCAGCCAAGACCAGGGCCTAGGTGAAAAACTGTTTTTT. Its protein is CASSQDQGLGEKLFF.

This clonotype turned up a few times. The chain joins TRBV24-1 to TRBJ2-1, with D unresolved. The CDR3 runs 12 residues. Germline CDR1 KGHDR, CDR2 SFDVKD. Trimming took 6 bases from V and 5 from J, leaving 7 bases between them. The CDR3, as DNA: TGTGCCACCAGTCCCCCCAACAATGAGCAGTTCTTC. This translates into CATSPPNNEQFF.

This clonotype was counted a few times. J is TRBJ1-1 and V is TRBV12-3 or TRBV12-4, with D possibly matching TRBD1 (5 bases). With 7 bases removed from V and 5 bases from J, the gap between germline ends came to 23 bases. The CDR3 is 16 amino acids. CDR3 region: CASNPGGGRGGTEAFF. CDR3 DNA sequence: TGTGCCAGCAACCCCGGGGGGGGAAGGGGAGGAACTGAAGCTTTCTTT.

This clonotype has ten or more counts. The chain employs TRBV7-2 and TRBJ2-1, with D hard to call. Germline loops: CDR1 SGHTA, CDR2 FQGNSA. This CDR3 has 15 amino acids. The germline V and J ends were trimmed by 6 bases and 0 bases, with 12 bases remaining between them. CDR3 amino acids: CASRLDVSSYNEQFF. CDR3 nucleotide sequence: TGTGCCAGCAGATTGGACGTGAGCTCCTACAATGAGCAGTTCTTC.

This clonotype was detected only a few times. This chain links TRBV6-8 with TRBJ2-1; 13 bases are shared with TRBD2. V gave up 5 bases and J gave up 3 bases; unmatched junction bases: 4. Looked up from germline, CDR1 is MNHGY and CDR2 is SAAAGT. The length of the CDR3 is 16 residues. CDR3 sequence reads: CASSNRLAGGYNEQFF. The CDR3 coding sequence is TGTGCCAGCAGTAACCGACTAGCGGGGGGCTACAATGAGCAGTTCTTC.

The rearrangement links TRBV6-5 to TRBJ1-4; maybe TRBD1 (5 bases). The V gene lost 2 bases and the J gene lost 0 bases, with 7 bases spanning the gap. This CDR3 is built from 15 residues. Germline V gene data show CDR1 as MNHEY and CDR2 as SVGAGI. CDR3 region: CASSYQGATNEKLFF. CDR3 bases: TGTGCCAGCAGTTACCAGGGAGCAACTAATGAAAAACTGTTTTTT.

This clonotype was detected a few times. The V gene is TRBV5-1, the J gene TRBJ1-6; D remains unclear. The CDR3 extends over 14 amino acids. Trimming pared 4 bases from V and 4 bases from J, leaving 9 bases between. Per germline, CDR1 SGHRS and CDR2 YFSETQ. CDR3 sequence reads: CASSPQDYNSPLHF. In nucleotides, the CDR3 is TGCGCCAGCAGCCCGCAGGATTATAATTCACCCCTCCACTTT.

The V and J genes are TRBV4-1 and TRBJ2-7; weak D call: TRBD2 (6 bases). Germline lookup yields CDR1 MGHRA and CDR2 YSYEKL. CDR3 length: 15 amino acids. V shed 1 base and J shed 1 base, with 11 bases lying between them. CDR3 region: CASSQGTIRSYEQYF. DNA for the CDR3: TGCGCCAGCAGCCAAGGGACTATACGGTCCTACGAGCAGTACTTC.

The V and J genes are TRBV11-2 and TRBJ1-2; D is undetermined. Germline V lookup: CDR1 SGHAT, CDR2 FQNNGV. V was trimmed by 1 base and J by 0 bases, leaving 6 bases between them. The CDR3 sequence is 14 residues long. The DNA of the CDR3 is TGTGCCAGCAGCTTAGGACCTTCTAACTATGGCTACACCTTC. The encoded protein is CASSLGPSNYGYTF.

Points on this clonotype: A much larger clone differs from this one at a single base, so this may be a read error. The chain recombines TRBV20-1 with TRBJ2-3; D is perhaps TRBD1 or TRBD2 (5 bases each). The CDR3 covers 14 residues. V was trimmed by 4 bases and J by 4 bases, leaving 15 bases between them. Germline CDR1 DFQATT, CDR2 SNEGSKA (reference sequence). CDR3 sequence reads: CSATWVGTADTQYF. CDR3 in DNA: TGCAGTGCTACGTGGGTAGGGACCGCAGATACGCAGTATTTT.

This chain connects TRBV27 to TRBJ2-2; TRBD2 agrees at 9 bases. The germline gives CDR1 MNHEY, CDR2 SMNVEV (reference sequence). This CDR3 region has 16 residues. Unmatched junction bases numbered 1, after V lost 0 bases and J lost 2 bases. The CDR3 DNA is TGTGCCAGCAGTTTATCGCTAGCGGGAAACACCGGGGAGCTGTTTTTT. This translates into CASSLSLAGNTGELFF.

V and J are TRBV20-1 and TRBJ1-5; the D gene is possibly TRBD1 (5 bases). CDR3 size: 13 residues. Trimming cost V 5 bases and J 0 bases, with 8 bases left between them. CDR1 is DFQATT and CDR2 is SNEGSKA in the germline V gene (reference sequence). The CDR3 spells CSAGGDSNQPQHF. DNA for the CDR3: TGCAGTGCTGGGGGGGATAGCAATCAGCCCCAGCATTTT.